The 18 T cell receptor beta chains in this list originate from one sample, sequenced in a study of chronic HIV infection and antiretroviral therapy. From the 5' RACE reads, TCRdb called clonotypes with MiXCR, one entry per CDR3 protein. The sample lists under 55,000 distinct CDR3 sequences, about a fifth occurring once. Sequenced input: peripheral blood. The receptor set was obtained from an adult who had HIV and had not received antiretroviral therapy, or was an uninfected healthy control (not recorded which).

This clonotype was detected a few times. The chain has TRBV5-1 and TRBJ2-5, with TRBD2 identical over 8 bases. Germline loops: CDR1 SGHRS, CDR2 YFSETQ. The CDR3 runs 14 residues. The J segment lost 3 bases and the V segment lost 1 base, leaving 2 bases of the junction unmatched. DNA of the CDR3: TGCGCCAGCAGCTTGACTAGCGGAGAAGAGACCCAGTACTTC. Protein: CASSLTSGEETQYF. Based on the CDR3 plus reference TRBV5-1 and TRBJ2-5, the full variable domain is KAGVTQTPRYLIKTRGQQVTLSCSPISGHRSVSWYQQTPGQGLQFLFEYFSETQRNKGNFPGRFSGRQFSNSRSEMNVSTLELGDSALYLCASSLTSGEETQYFGPGTRLLVL.

The V and J genes are TRBV7-9 and TRBJ1-6, with D maybe TRBD1 (5 bases). The ends were cut back, 1 base at V and 6 bases at J, with 10 bases in the middle. CDR1 is SEHNR, CDR2 FQNEAQ, per germline (reference sequence). The CDR3 contains 15 residues. Here the CDR3 DNA reads TGTGCCAGCAGCTTAGTTCGACAGTCTAATTCACCCCTCCACTTT. Protein: CASSLVRQSNSPLHF.

At least ten counts were recorded for this clonotype. J is TRBJ1-5 and V is TRBV28, with D possibly TRBD1 on 6 matching bases. Germline CDR1 reads MDHEN; CDR2 reads SYDVKM. The V end lost 6 bases, the J end lost 3 bases, and 21 bases lay between the germline ends. The CDR3 loop spans 17 amino acids. The DNA of the CDR3 is TGTGCCAGCAGGACACAAGGGGGTAGTGCCTACAATCAGCCCCAGCATTTT. It yields the protein CASRTQGGSAYNQPQHF.

This clonotype was seen a handful of times. V gene TRBV28 combines with J gene TRBJ2-7; 9 bases agree with TRBD1. This CDR3 has 15 residues. The J segment lost 4 bases and the V segment lost 5 bases, leaving 9 bases of the junction unmatched. Germline V gives CDR1 MDHEN, CDR2 SYDVKM. This CDR3 is CASSATGTGMYEQYF. DNA of the CDR3: TGTGCCAGCAGTGCCACCGGGACAGGGATGTACGAGCAGTACTTC.

This chain uses TRBV29-1 with TRBJ2-3; 10 nucleotides align to TRBD2. This CDR3 spans 13 amino acids. CDR1 is SQVTM and CDR2 is ANQGSEA in the germline V gene. V lost 7 bases to trimming and J lost 5 bases; unmatched junction nucleotides: 6. CDR3 nucleotides: TGCAGCGCCCTAGCGGGAGCGGGAGATACGCAGTATTTT. This encodes CSALAGAGDTQYF.

The V gene is TRBV12-3 or TRBV12-4, the J gene TRBJ2-5; 9 bases line up with TRBD2. Losses at the gene ends were 3 bases for V and 1 base for J; bases not matched to a gene: 15. This CDR3 is built from 19 residues. CDR3 sequence (DNA): TGTGCCAGCAGTTTCTCCCTAGCGGGATTCCCTACTAGCCAAGAGACCCAGTACTTC. The encoded protein is CASSFSLAGFPTSQETQYF.

This clonotype appeared a few times. The chain couples TRBV28 to TRBJ2-3; tentatively, D is TRBD2 (5 bases). Trimming cost V 2 bases and J 1 base, with 16 bases left between them. The V gene's germline CDR1 is MDHEN and CDR2 SYDVKM. The CDR3 has 17 amino acids. Written as DNA, the CDR3 is TGTGCCAGCAGTTTACTAGCTGGACGAGCGCGCACAGATACGCAGTATTTT. This translates into CASSLLAGRARTDTQYF.

The chain recombines TRBV4-1 with TRBJ2-7; 7 bases map to TRBD1. The CDR3 is 17 amino acids. CDR1 and CDR2 (germline): MGHRA, YSYEKL. V trimming: 0 bases; J trimming: 2 bases; junction bases outside the gene matches: 10. As DNA, the CDR3 is TGCGCCAGCAGCCAAGACCCGACAGGGAGTATAACCTACGAGCAGTACTTC. As protein: CASSQDPTGSITYEQYF.

This clonotype was counted a few times. The chain joins TRBV18 to TRBJ1-2; 7 bases align to TRBD1. J lost 6 bases, V lost 3 bases, and 7 bases had no gene match. Per germline, CDR1 KGHSH and CDR2 LQKENI. The CDR3 is 14 amino acids. In nucleotides, the CDR3 is TGTGCCAGCTCACCGACAGGGATGATCGATGGCTACACCTTC. Translation gives CASSPTGMIDGYTF.

V usage is TRBV28 and J usage is TRBJ2-7; tentative D call: TRBD2 (5 bases). Germline CDR1 reads MDHEN; CDR2 reads SYDVKM. The CDR3 is made up of 12 amino acids. Trimming removed 3 bases at V and 9 bases at J, with 12 bases between. Here the CDR3 DNA reads TGTGCCAGCAGTTTCCAAGACGAGGGGCAGTACTTC. It is translated as CASSFQDEGQYF. The full variable domain, with the rest looked up from reference TRBV28 and TRBJ2-7, is DVKVTQSSRYLVKRTGEKVFLECVQDMDHENMFWYRQDPGLGLRLIYFSYDVKMKEKGDIPEGYSVSREKKERFSLILESASTNQTSMYLCASSFQDEGQYFGPGTRLTVT.

This clonotype turned up a few times. The rearrangement links TRBV29-1 to TRBJ2-1; the D gene is possibly TRBD2 (5 bases). CDR1 and CDR2 (germline): SQVTM, ANQGSEA. The length of the CDR3 is 9 residues. Between the trimmed V and J ends, which lost 6 bases and 15 bases, there was a span of 12 bases. CDR3 sequence (DNA): TGCAGCGTGGGCCCTGAGGGGTTCTTC. This encodes CSVGPEGFF.

This clonotype was seen more than once but under ten times. The CDR3 DNA reads as TGTGCCAGCAGGGAACAGGGGGGCTCCTACAATGAGCAGTTCTTC. This sequence encodes CASREQGGSYNEQFF. This chain connects TRBV2 to TRBJ2-1, with 8 bases that match TRBD1. The CDR3 has 15 residues. In germline, CDR1 is SNHLY, CDR2 FYNNEI. Germline trimming cut 6 bases from V and 0 bases from J; bases unmatched to any gene: 4.

The rearrangement links TRBV5-6 to TRBJ1-6, with 7 bases identical to TRBD1. The germline gives CDR1 SGHDT, CDR2 YYEEEE. V was clipped by 4 bases and J by 8 bases; unmatched bases: 9. CDR3 size: 15 residues. The CDR3 loop is CASSPAGGGYSPLHF. For the CDR3, the DNA is TGTGCCAGCAGCCCAGCAGGGGGGGGTTATTCACCCCTCCACTTT.

This clonotype was observed a handful of times. The chain uses TRBV29-1 and TRBJ2-5; a weak D match, TRBD2 (6 bases). The CDR3 sequence is 14 residues long. The germline CDR1 and CDR2 sequences are SQVTM and ANQGSEA. Trimming left V 8 bases short and J 5 bases short, with 21 bases between. DNA of the CDR3: TGCAGCATCCGGGACTCCGTCGGGAGCGAGACCCAGTACTTC. As protein: CSIRDSVGSETQYF.

V is TRBV5-1 and J is TRBJ2-5; D is perhaps TRBD2 (6 bases). CDR3 size: 15 residues. The germline CDR1 and CDR2 sequences are SGHRS and YFSETQ. Trimming pared 0 bases from V and 2 bases from J, leaving 11 bases between. CDR3 bases: TGCGCCAGCAGCTTGGCGGGAGCTTGGCAAGAGACCCAGTACTTC. It encodes CASSLAGAWQETQYF.

The chain couples TRBV18 to TRBJ2-3; TRBD2 matches at 7 bases. V was clipped by 1 base and J by 0 bases; unmatched bases: 1. Germline loops: CDR1 KGHSH, CDR2 LQKENI. This CDR3 has 15 amino acids. CDR3 DNA sequence: TGTGCCAGCTCACCACGGACTAGAAGCACAGATACGCAGTATTTT. Translation gives CASSPRTRSTDTQYF.

This clonotype has just one count. The rearrangement joins TRBV5-1 to TRBJ2-3; maybe TRBD2 (5 bases). This CDR3 region has 14 residues. Germline V gives CDR1 SGHRS, CDR2 YFSETQ. Deletions cut 0 bases from V and 2 bases from J, with 7 bases between. In DNA, the CDR3 is TGCGCCAGCAGCTTGGGAGCGGCCACAGATACGCAGTATTTT. It specifies CASSLGAATDTQYF.

The chain joins TRBV7-9 to TRBJ2-2; 9 bases map to TRBD2. This CDR3 comprises 14 residues. Trimming removed 5 bases from V and 6 bases from J; junction bases left unmatched: 4. Per germline, CDR1 SEHNR and CDR2 FQNEAQ (reference sequence). CDR3 nucleotide sequence: TGTGCCAGCAGCCCGCGGACTAGCGCCGGGGAGCTGTTTTTT. This encodes CASSPRTSAGELFF.